The source of this T cell receptor (beta chain) is a study of blood T cells in healthy people across ages. Study-wide results and caveats: Greater diversity and more naive CD4+ cells were seen in long-lived donors than in aged donors. While age rose, TCR beta diversity per million T cells dropped in a roughly linear way.

Drawn from each donor were approximately 9.5 milliliters of peripheral blood. Germline values: CDR1 SGHRS, CDR2 YFSETQ. The CDR3 is made up of 16 amino acids. Trimming cost V 1 base and J 1 base, with 11 bases left between them. Alongside a J-beta primer mix, a sample-barcoded 5' primer served in a second PCR lasting about 7 to 11 cycles. TCRdb re-called the 5' RACE reads through MiXCR, storing one row per CDR3 protein. The sample shows 980,000 or so distinct CDR3 sequences, about 48% of them seen only once. Notes on this clonotype: What it binds is not known.

The receptor's source is a man under 40 in good health. The sequencing sample was made of blood. V usage is TRBV5-1 and J usage is TRBJ2-2; possibly TRBD1 for D (6 bases). CDR3 region: CASSLLQGENTGELFF. The CDR3 nucleotides are TGCGCCAGCAGCTTGTTACAGGGCGAGAACACCGGGGAGCTGTTTTTT. The variable domain in full, with the rest retrieved from reference TRBV5-1 and TRBJ2-2, is KAGVTQTPRYLIKTRGQQVTLSCSPISGHRSVSWYQQTPGQGLQFLFEYFSETQRNKGNFPGRFSGRQFSNSRSEMNVSTLELGDSALYLCASSLLQGENTGELFFGEGSRLTVL.